The 19 T cell receptor beta chains below come from one sample, sequenced in a study of blood T cell repertoires in COVID-19 (dated by TCRdb to the early 2020s). Library prep was done by the immunoSEQ multiplex PCR assay. This is the immuneACCESS table as TCRdb keeps it, with only in-frame sequences that have V and J called. A part of the clones is gone; compared with another copy, unresolved V genes explain less than half, and the rest is unexplained. Counted in this sample were some 210,000 clones; around nine tenths of them appeared once. The ten biggest clones cover under 5.5% of the sample. The specimen was peripheral blood. Receptors originate from a woman aged 40 to 50 with acute or convalescent COVID-19.

The sample holds a few counts of this clone. The V gene is TRBV6-6, the J gene TRBJ2-3; 11 bases line up with TRBD2. V trimming: 5 bases; J trimming: 2 bases; junction bases outside the gene matches: 3. The length of the CDR3 is 15 residues. CDR1 is MNHNY, CDR2 SVGAGI, per germline (reference sequence). The CDR3 bases are TGTGCCAGCAGTGAGGGACTAGCGGACACAGATACGCAGTATTTT. It yields the protein CASSEGLADTDTQYF.

The V gene is TRBV5-6, the J gene TRBJ1-1; D possibly corresponds to TRBD1 (5 bases). CDR3 size: 14 residues. Germline CDR1 SGHDT, CDR2 YYEEEE. V lost 0 bases to trimming and J lost 2 bases, with 8 bases between them. CDR3 sequence (DNA): TGTGCCAGCAGCTTGGGACAGTCTAACACTGAAGCTTTCTTT. This codes for CASSLGQSNTEAFF.

The chain recombines TRBV2 with TRBJ1-5; D not resolved. CDR1 and CDR2 (germline): SNHLY, FYNNEI. The CDR3 runs 16 residues. The V gene lost 5 bases and the J gene lost 2 bases, with 16 bases spanning the gap. The CDR3 bases are TGTGCCAGCAGTTTATTGAGTCCCCGGGGCAATCAGCCCCAGCATTTT. Translated, it gives CASSLLSPRGNQPQHF.

The chain's CDR3 is CASGLQGVATEAFF. DNA for the CDR3: TGTGCTAGTGGTTTGCAGGGGGTGGCCACTGAAGCTTTCTTT. The genes are TRBV12-5 and TRBJ1-1; TRBD1 agrees at 7 bases. V lost 2 bases, J lost 4 bases, and 4 bases stayed unmatched. This CDR3 is 14 amino acids long. Germline V lookup: CDR1 LGHNT, CDR2 FRNRAP. Variable domain in full (rest from reference TRBV12-5 and TRBJ1-1): DARVTQTPRHKVTEMGQEVTMRCQPILGHNTVFWYRQTMMQGLELLAYFRNRAPLDDSGMPKDRFSAEMPDATLATLKIQPSEPRDSAVYFCASGLQGVATEAFFGQGTRLTVV.

V gene TRBV14 combines with J gene TRBJ1-1, with D perhaps matching TRBD1 (5 bases). Per the germline V gene, CDR1 is SGHDN and CDR2 is FVKESK. CDR3 length: 13 residues. Trimming removed 4 bases from V and 2 bases from J, with 8 bases in between. This CDR3 reads CASSPRANTEAFF. The CDR3 DNA reads TGTGCCAGCAGCCCCAGGGCAAACACTGAAGCTTTCTTT. The whole variable domain, remainder taken from reference TRBV14 and TRBJ1-1, is EAGVTQFPSHSVIEKGQTVTLRCDPISGHDNLYWYRRVMGKEIKFLLHFVKESKQDESGMPNNRFLAERTGGTYSTLKVQPAELEDSGVYFCASSPRANTEAFFGQGTRLTVV.

V and J are TRBV5-1 and TRBJ2-2; 12 bases are a match to TRBD2. Trimming took 3 bases from V and 6 from J; bases not matched to a gene: 6. The CDR3 covers 16 residues. CDR1 SGHRS and CDR2 YFSETQ come from the germline V gene. CDR3 residues: CASSSRLAGASGELFF. The CDR3 nucleotides read TGCGCCAGCAGCTCTAGACTAGCGGGGGCCTCCGGGGAGCTGTTTTTT. Full variable domain (remainder filled in from reference TRBV5-1 and TRBJ2-2): KAGVTQTPRYLIKTRGQQVTLSCSPISGHRSVSWYQQTPGQGLQFLFEYFSETQRNKGNFPGRFSGRQFSNSRSEMNVSTLELGDSALYLCASSSRLAGASGELFFGEGSRLTVL.

For the CDR3, the DNA is TGCGCCAGCAGTGAAACAGGGATCAATCAGCCCCAGCATTTT. This gives the protein CASSETGINQPQHF. The J gene is TRBJ1-5, the V gene TRBV10-2, with D possibly being TRBD1 (6 bases). CDR3 length equals 14 residues. Looked up from germline, CDR1 is WSHSY and CDR2 is SAAADI. V was cut by 3 bases and J by 3 bases, with 9 bases left in between.

This sequence joins TRBV19 and TRBJ1-2; TRBD1 aligns across 11 bases. V dropped 4 bases and J dropped 5; count of bases not matched to a gene: 12. The CDR3 spans 17 residues. Germline-derived CDR1 and CDR2 are LNHDA and SQIVND (reference sequence). CDR3 sequence (DNA): TGTGCCAGTAGTAGGGCGGACAGGGGGCGCACGGGGTATGGCTACACCTTC. Translation: CASSRADRGRTGYGYTF.

The chain couples TRBV10-3 to TRBJ1-2; maybe TRBD1 (6 bases). V lost 6 bases and J lost 4, with 9 bases in between. Germline loops: CDR1 ENHRY, CDR2 SYGVKD. This CDR3 comprises 12 residues. In nucleotides, the CDR3 is TGTGCCATCAGCCTGGACAGCTATGGCTACACCTTC. This sequence encodes CAISLDSYGYTF.

Here the CDR3 reads CASSLGGLDTDTQYF. The CDR3 DNA follows: TGTGCCAGCAGCTTAGGCGGACTAGACACAGATACGCAGTATTTT. V is TRBV7-3 and J is TRBJ2-3, with 7 bases aligning to TRBD2. This CDR3 comprises 15 residues. Trimming at V came to 2 bases and at J to 2 bases, leaving 4 bases not matched to a gene. Germline V gene lookup returns CDR1 SGHTA and CDR2 FQGTGA.

The chain uses TRBV4-1 and TRBJ2-1; D remains ambiguous. Trimming left V 3 bases short and J 0 bases short, with 15 bases between. This CDR3 has 17 residues. Germline CDR1 reads MGHRA; CDR2 reads YSYEKL. As DNA, the CDR3 is TGCGCCAGCAGCCACCTATCATCCGGGTTCTCCTACAATGAGCAGTTCTTC. It translates to CASSHLSSGFSYNEQFF.

The gene calls are TRBV6-2 or TRBV6-3 and TRBJ1-4; 7 bases are shared with TRBD1. The CDR3 is 15 amino acids. CDR1 is MNHEY and CDR2 is SVGEGT in the germline V gene. V was clipped by 4 bases and J by 8 bases; unmatched bases: 10. CDR3 nucleotides: TGTGCCAGCAGTTCCCCCCGGGACAGTAGGGAAAAACTGTTTTTT. It specifies CASSSPRDSREKLFF.

The chain carries TRBV24-1 and TRBJ2-1, with D possibly being TRBD2 (5 bases). The V gene lost 1 base and the J gene lost 15 bases, with 12 bases spanning the gap. Germline V gene lookup returns CDR1 KGHDR and CDR2 SFDVKD. The CDR3 length is 12 residues. This CDR3 is CATSDFGERGFF. CDR3 nucleotides: TGTGCCACCAGTGATTTTGGGGAACGGGGGTTCTTC.

The chain carries TRBV14 and TRBJ2-1; no reliable D call. Germline V gives CDR1 SGHDN, CDR2 FVKESK. Trimming pared 2 bases from V and 15 bases from J, leaving 14 bases between. CDR3 size: 12 residues. The CDR3 is CASSQYGAVPFF. For the CDR3, the DNA is TGTGCCAGCAGCCAATACGGTGCCGTCCCGTTCTTC.

The chain has TRBV27 and TRBJ1-5; 9 bases map to TRBD1. V lost 7 bases and J lost 6; bases outside the gene matches: 10. The CDR3 contains 15 residues. Germline V gene sequence: CDR1 MNHEY, CDR2 SMNVEV (reference sequence). The CDR3 DNA sequence: TGTGCCAGCAAAGCTACAGGGGGCGCGGTTCAGCCCCAGCATTTT. Amino acid sequence: CASKATGGAVQPQHF.

The chain carries TRBV6-4 and TRBJ1-1; D is possibly TRBD1 (6 bases). Trimming removed 5 bases from V and 1 base from J, with 11 bases in between. This CDR3 is built from 14 residues. CDR1 and CDR2 (germline): MRHNA, SNTAGT. CDR3 amino acids: CASSLDSENTEAFF. CDR3 nucleotide sequence: TGTGCCAGCAGTCTGGACAGCGAGAACACTGAAGCTTTCTTT.

The chain combines TRBV2 with TRBJ1-2, with D perhaps TRBD1 (5 bases). This CDR3 has 13 residues. V was trimmed by 4 bases and J by 4 bases, leaving 10 bases between them. Germline loops: CDR1 SNHLY, CDR2 FYNNEI. The CDR3 here is CASSARTTYGYTF. In nucleotides, the CDR3 is TGTGCCAGCAGTGCCCGGACAACCTATGGCTACACCTTC.

V and J are TRBV24-1 and TRBJ1-5; 11 nucleotides line up with TRBD1. J was trimmed by 2 bases and V by 3 bases; bases with no gene match: 8. Germline CDR1 reads KGHDR; CDR2 reads SFDVKD. The CDR3 totals 18 residues. The CDR3 DNA follows: TGTGCCACCAGTGATGGACAGGGGGCGTGGAGGGGCAATCAGCCCCAGCATTTT. Amino acids: CATSDGQGAWRGNQPQHF.

This rearrangement joins TRBV4-1 to TRBJ1-2; possibly TRBD1 for D (5 bases). The germline V gene encodes CDR1 MGHRA and CDR2 YSYEKL. The CDR3 runs 15 residues. V shed 0 bases and J shed 4 bases, with 12 bases lying between them. CDR3 protein: CASSQEAAGGYGYTF. The CDR3 bases are TGCGCCAGCAGCCAAGAGGCGGCCGGGGGCTATGGCTACACCTTC.